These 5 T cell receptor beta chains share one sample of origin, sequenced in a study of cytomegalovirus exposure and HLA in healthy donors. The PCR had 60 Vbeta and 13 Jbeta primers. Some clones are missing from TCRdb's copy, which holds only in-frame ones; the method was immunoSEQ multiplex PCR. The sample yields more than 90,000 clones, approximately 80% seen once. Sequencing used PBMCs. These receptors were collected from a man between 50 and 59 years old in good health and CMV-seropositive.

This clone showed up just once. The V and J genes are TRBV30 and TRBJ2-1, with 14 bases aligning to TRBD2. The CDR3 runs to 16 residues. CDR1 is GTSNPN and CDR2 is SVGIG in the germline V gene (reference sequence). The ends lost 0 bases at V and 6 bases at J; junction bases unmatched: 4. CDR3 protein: CAWSVRGTSGSNEQFF. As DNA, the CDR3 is TGTGCCTGGAGTGTACGGGGGACTAGCGGGAGCAATGAGCAGTTCTTC.

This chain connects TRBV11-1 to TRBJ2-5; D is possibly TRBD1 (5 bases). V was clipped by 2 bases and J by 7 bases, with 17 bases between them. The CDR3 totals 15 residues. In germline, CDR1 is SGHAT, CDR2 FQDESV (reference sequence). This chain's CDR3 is CASSLNWQGQGTQYF. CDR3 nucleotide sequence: TGTGCCAGCAGCTTAAACTGGCAGGGCCAGGGGACCCAGTACTTC.

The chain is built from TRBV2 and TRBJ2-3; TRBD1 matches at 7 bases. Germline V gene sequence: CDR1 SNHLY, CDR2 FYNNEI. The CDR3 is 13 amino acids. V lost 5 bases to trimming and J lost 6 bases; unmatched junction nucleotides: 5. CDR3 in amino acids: CASSWTGPDTQYF. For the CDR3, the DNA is TGTGCCAGCAGTTGGACAGGACCGGATACGCAGTATTTT.

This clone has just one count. For the CDR3, the DNA is TGTGCCAGCCTGCGGGGGGGCCTAAGCTCCTACAATGAGCAGTTCTTC. Amino acids: CASLRGGLSSYNEQFF. This chain joins TRBV7-2 and TRBJ2-1, with TRBD2 matching over 9 bases. Germline CDR1 and CDR2: SGHTA and FQGNSA. The V and J ends lost 8 bases and 0 bases, in that order; junction bases with no gene match: 8. This CDR3 is built from 16 residues.

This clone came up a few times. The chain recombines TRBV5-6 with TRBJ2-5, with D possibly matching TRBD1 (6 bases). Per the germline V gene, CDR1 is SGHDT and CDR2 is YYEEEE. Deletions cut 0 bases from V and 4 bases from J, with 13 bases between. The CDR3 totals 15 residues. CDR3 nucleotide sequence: TGTGCCAGCAGCTTGGCCCAGGGGTGGGGAGAGACCCAGTACTTC. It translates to CASSLAQGWGETQYF.